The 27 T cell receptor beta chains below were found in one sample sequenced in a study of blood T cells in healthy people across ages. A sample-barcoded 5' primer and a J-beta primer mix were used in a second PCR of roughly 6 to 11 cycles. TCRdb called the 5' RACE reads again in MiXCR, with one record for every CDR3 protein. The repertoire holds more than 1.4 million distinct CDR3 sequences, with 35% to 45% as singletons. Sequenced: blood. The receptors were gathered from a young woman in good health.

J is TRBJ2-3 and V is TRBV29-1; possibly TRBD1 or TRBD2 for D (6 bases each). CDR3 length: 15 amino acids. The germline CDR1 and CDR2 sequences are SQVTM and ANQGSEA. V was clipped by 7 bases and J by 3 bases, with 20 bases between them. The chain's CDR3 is CSASSGAGATDTQYF. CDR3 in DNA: TGCAGCGCTTCATCGGGGGCAGGGGCAACAGATACGCAGTATTTT.

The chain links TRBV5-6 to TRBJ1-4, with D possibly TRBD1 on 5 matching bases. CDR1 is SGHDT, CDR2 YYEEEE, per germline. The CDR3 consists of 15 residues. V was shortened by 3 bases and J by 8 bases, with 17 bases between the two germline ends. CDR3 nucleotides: TGTGCCAGCAGCTGGCGGCAGGGCGTGCGGGAAAAACTGTTTTTT. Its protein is CASSWRQGVREKLFF.

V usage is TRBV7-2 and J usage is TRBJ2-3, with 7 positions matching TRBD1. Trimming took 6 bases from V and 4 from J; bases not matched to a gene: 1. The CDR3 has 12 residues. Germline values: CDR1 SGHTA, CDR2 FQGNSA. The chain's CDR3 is CASRTGPDTQYF. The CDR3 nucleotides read TGTGCCAGCAGGACAGGGCCAGATACGCAGTATTTT.

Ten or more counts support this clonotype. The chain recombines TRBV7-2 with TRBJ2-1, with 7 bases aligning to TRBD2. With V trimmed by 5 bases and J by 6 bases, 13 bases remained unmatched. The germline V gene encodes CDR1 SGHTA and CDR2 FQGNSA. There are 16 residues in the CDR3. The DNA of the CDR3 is TGTGCCAGCAGCCCAAGAAGCGGGGCGGTGGGCAATGAGCAGTTCTTC. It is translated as CASSPRSGAVGNEQFF.

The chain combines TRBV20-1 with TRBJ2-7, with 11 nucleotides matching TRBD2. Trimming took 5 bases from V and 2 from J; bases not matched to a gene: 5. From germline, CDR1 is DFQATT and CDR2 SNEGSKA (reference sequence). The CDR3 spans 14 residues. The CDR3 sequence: CSASSGGPPYEQYF. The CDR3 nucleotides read TGCAGTGCTTCTAGCGGGGGGCCTCCCTACGAGCAGTACTTC.

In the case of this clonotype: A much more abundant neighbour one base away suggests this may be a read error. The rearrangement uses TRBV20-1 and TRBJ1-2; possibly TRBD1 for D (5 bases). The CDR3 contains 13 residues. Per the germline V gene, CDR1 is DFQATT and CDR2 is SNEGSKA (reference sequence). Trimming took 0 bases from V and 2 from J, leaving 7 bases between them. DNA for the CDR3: TGCAGTGCTAGAGACCCAGGGAACTATGGCTACACCTTC. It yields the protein CSARDPGNYGYTF.

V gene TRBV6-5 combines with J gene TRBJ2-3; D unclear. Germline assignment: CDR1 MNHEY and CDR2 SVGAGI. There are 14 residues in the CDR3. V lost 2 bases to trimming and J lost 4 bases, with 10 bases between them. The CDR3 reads CASSYARTADTQYF. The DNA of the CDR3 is TGTGCCAGCAGTTACGCCCGAACAGCAGATACGCAGTATTTT.

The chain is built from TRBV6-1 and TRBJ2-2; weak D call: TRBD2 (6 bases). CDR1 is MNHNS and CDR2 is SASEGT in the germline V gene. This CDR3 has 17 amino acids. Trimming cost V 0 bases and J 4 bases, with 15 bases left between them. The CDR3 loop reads CASSEAIGGASTGELFF. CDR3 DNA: TGTGCCAGCAGTGAAGCGATTGGAGGGGCCAGCACCGGGGAGCTGTTTTTT.

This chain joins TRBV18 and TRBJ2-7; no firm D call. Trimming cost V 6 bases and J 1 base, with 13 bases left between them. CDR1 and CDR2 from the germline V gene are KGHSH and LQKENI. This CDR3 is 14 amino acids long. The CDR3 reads CASSQVGESYEQYF. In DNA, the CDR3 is TGTGCCAGCTCCCAGGTGGGCGAGTCCTACGAGCAGTACTTC.

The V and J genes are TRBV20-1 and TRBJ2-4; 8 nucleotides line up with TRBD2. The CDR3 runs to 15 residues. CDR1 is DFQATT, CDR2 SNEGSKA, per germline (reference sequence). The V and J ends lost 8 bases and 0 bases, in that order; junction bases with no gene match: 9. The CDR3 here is CSSLISGIAKNIQYF. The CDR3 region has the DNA TGCAGTTCCCTGATTAGCGGGATAGCCAAAAACATTCAGTACTTC.

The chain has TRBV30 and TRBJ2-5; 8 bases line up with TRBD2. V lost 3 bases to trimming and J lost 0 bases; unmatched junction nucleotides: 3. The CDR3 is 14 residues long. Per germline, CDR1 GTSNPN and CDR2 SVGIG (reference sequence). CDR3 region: CAWSPGGHQETQYF. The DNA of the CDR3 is TGTGCCTGGAGCCCGGGGGGGCACCAAGAGACCCAGTACTTC.

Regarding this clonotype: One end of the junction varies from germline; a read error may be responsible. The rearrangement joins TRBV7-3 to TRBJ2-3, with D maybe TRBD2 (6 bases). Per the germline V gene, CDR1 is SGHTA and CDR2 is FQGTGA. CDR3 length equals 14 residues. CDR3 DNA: TGTGCCGGCAGCTTATCGGGAGGCACAGATACGCAGTATTTT. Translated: CAGSLSGGTDTQYF.

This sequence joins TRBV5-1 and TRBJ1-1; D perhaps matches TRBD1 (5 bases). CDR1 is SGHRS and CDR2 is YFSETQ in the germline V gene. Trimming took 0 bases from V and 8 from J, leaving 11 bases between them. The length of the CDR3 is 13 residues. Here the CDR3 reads CASSLVTTGEAFF. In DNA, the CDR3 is TGCGCCAGCAGCTTGGTTACTACAGGCGAAGCTTTCTTT. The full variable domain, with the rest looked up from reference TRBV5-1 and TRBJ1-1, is KAGVTQTPRYLIKTRGQQVTLSCSPISGHRSVSWYQQTPGQGLQFLFEYFSETQRNKGNFPGRFSGRQFSNSRSEMNVSTLELGDSALYLCASSLVTTGEAFFGQGTRLTVV.

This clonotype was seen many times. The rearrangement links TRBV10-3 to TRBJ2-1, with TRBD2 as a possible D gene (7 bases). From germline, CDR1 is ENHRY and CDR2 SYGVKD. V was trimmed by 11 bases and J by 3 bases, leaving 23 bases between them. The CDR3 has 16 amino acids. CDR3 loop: CACAQGREIVYNEQFF. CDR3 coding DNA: TGTGCCTGCGCCCAGGGGCGGGAGATCGTCTACAATGAGCAGTTCTTC.

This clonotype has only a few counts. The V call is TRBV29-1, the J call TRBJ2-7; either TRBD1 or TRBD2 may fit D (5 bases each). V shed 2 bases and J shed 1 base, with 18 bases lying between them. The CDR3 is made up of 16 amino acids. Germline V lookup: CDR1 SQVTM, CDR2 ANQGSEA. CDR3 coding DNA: TGCAGCGTTGAACTTGGCCTGGGACCTGGATCCTACGAGCAGTACTTC. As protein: CSVELGLGPGSYEQYF.

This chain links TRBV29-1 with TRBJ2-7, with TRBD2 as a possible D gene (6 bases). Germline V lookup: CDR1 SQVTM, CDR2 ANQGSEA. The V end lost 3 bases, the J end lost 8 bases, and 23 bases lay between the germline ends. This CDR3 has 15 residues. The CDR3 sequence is CSVEKDYHPYNQQYF. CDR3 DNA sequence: TGCAGCGTTGAGAAGGACTACCACCCTTACAATCAGCAGTACTTC.

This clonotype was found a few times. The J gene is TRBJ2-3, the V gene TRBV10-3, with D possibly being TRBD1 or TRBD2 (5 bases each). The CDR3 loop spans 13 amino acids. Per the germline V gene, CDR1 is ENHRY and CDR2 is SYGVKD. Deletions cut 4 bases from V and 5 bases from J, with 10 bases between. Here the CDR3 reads CAISVQGEDTQYF. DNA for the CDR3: TGTGCCATCAGTGTGCAGGGAGAAGATACGCAGTATTTT.

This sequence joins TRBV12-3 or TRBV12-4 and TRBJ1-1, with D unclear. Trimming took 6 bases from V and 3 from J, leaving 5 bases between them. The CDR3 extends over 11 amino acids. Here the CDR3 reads CASSHDTEAFF. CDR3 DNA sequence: TGTGCCAGCAGCCACGACACTGAAGCTTTCTTT.

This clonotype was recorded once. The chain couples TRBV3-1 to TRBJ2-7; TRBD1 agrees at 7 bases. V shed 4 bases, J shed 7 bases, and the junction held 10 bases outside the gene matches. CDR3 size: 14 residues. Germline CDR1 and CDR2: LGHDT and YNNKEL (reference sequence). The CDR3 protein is CASSPGTAMGEQYF. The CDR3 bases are TGTGCCAGCAGCCCCGGGACAGCCATGGGGGAGCAGTACTTC.

The CDR3 DNA reads TGTGCCAGCAGCTTAGAGGGACAGCCGAATGAAAAACTGTTTTTT. Amino acids: CASSLEGQPNEKLFF. This chain joins TRBV7-9 and TRBJ1-4; 7 bases agree with TRBD1. V lost 1 base to trimming and J lost 5 bases; unmatched junction nucleotides: 4. The V gene's germline CDR1 is SEHNR and CDR2 FQNEAQ (reference sequence). The length of the CDR3 is 15 residues.

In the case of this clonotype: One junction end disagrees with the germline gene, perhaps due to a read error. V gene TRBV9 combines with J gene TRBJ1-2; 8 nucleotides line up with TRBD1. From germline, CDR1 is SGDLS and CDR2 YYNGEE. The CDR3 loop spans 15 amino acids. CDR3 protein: CASSVEVQGVSGNTF. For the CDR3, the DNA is TGTGCCAGCAGCGTAGAGGTACAGGGGGTTTCTGGCAACACCTTC.

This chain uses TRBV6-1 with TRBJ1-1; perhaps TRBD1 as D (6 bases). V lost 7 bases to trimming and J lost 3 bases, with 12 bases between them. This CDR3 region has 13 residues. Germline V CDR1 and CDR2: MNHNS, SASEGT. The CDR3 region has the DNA TGTGCCAGCACCCGGGACACCTACACTGAAGCTTTCTTT. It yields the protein CASTRDTYTEAFF.

CDR3 in DNA: TGTGCCAGCAGTTCCGAACATCCGGGACAGCCTATCCAAGAGACCCAGTACTTC. This translates into CASSSEHPGQPIQETQYF. The rearrangement uses TRBV28 and TRBJ2-5, with 7 bases lining up with TRBD1. The CDR3 covers 18 residues. V lost 4 bases, J lost 1 base, and 15 bases stayed unmatched. Germline CDR1 reads MDHEN; CDR2 reads SYDVKM.

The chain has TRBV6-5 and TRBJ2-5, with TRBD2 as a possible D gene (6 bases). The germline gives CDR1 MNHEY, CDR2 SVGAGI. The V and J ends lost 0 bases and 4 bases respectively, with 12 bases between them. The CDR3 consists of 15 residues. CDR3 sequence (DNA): TGTGCCAGCAGTTACTCTTGGTCCGGGGGAGAGACCCAGTACTTC. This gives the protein CASSYSWSGGETQYF.

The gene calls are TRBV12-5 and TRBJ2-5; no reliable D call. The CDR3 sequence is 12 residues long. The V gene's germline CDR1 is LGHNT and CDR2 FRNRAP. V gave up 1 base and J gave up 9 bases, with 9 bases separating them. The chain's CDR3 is CASGLDNFAQYF. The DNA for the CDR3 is TGTGCTAGTGGTTTGGACAACTTCGCCCAGTACTTC.

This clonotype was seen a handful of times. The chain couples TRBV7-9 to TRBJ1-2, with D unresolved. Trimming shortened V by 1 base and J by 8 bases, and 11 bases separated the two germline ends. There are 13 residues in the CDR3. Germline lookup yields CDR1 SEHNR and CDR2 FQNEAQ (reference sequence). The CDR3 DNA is TGTGCCAGCAGCTTAGAAGGCAGACCCGGCTACACCTTC. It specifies CASSLEGRPGYTF. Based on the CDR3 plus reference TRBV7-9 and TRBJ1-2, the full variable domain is DTGVSQNPRHKITKRGQNVTFRCDPISEHNRLYWYRQTLGQGPEFLTYFQNEAQLEKSRLLSDRFSAERPKGSFSTLEIQRTEQGDSAMYLCASSLEGRPGYTFGSGTRLTVV.

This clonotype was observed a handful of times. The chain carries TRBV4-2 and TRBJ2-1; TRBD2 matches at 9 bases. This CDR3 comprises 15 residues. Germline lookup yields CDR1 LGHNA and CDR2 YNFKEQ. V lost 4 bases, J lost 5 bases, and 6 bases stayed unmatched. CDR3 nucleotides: TGTGCCAGCAGCCCGCGGGGGGGACGGGACAATGAGCAGTTCTTC. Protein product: CASSPRGGRDNEQFF.